This TCR beta chain was documented in a study of monozygotic twins with inflammatory bowel disease. Study outcomes and limitations: Healthy twins showed more clonotype sharing with others than IBD patients, especially patients with disease activity. Whereas healthy co-twins had higher TCRbeta diversity (inverse Simpson), IBD patients had lower diversity. T cell subtypes that differed could not be told apart.

The CDR3 consists of 15 residues. Germline values: CDR1 SGHRS, CDR2 YFSETQ. With the 5' RACE reads reprocessed, TCRdb shows one record per CDR3 protein and no DNA. This table holds about 110,000 distinct CDR3 sequences. In the case of this clonotype: Its antigen is unidentified.

The specimen was blood. The chain couples TRBV5-1 to TRBJ2-5; lacking DNA, the TRBD1 call made by TCRdb goes unchecked. The sequence was collected from a human donor with ulcerative colitis or Crohn's disease, or a healthy co-twin of an affected twin (not recorded which). Here the CDR3 reads CASSLSWEGAETQYF.